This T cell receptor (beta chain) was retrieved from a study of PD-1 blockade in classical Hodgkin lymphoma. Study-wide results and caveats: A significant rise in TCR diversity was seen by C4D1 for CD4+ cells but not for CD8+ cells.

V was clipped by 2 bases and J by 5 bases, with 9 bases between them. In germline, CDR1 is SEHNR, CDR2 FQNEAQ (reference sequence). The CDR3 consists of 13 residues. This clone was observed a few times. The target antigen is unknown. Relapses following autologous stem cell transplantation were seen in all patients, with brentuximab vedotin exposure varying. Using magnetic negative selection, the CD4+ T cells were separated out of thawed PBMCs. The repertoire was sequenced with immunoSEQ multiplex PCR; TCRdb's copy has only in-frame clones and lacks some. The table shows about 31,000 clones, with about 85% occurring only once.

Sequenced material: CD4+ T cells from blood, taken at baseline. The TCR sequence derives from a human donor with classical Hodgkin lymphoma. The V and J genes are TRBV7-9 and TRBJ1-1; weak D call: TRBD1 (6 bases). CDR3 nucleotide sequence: TGTGCCAGCAGCTTACGGGGGCCAACTGAAGCTTTCTTT. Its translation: CASSLRGPTEAFF. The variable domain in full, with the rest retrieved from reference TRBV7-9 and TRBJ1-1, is DTGVSQNPRHKITKRGQNVTFRCDPISEHNRLYWYRQTLGQGPEFLTYFQNEAQLEKSRLLSDRFSAERPKGSFSTLEIQRTEQGDSAMYLCASSLRGPTEAFFGQGTRLTVV.